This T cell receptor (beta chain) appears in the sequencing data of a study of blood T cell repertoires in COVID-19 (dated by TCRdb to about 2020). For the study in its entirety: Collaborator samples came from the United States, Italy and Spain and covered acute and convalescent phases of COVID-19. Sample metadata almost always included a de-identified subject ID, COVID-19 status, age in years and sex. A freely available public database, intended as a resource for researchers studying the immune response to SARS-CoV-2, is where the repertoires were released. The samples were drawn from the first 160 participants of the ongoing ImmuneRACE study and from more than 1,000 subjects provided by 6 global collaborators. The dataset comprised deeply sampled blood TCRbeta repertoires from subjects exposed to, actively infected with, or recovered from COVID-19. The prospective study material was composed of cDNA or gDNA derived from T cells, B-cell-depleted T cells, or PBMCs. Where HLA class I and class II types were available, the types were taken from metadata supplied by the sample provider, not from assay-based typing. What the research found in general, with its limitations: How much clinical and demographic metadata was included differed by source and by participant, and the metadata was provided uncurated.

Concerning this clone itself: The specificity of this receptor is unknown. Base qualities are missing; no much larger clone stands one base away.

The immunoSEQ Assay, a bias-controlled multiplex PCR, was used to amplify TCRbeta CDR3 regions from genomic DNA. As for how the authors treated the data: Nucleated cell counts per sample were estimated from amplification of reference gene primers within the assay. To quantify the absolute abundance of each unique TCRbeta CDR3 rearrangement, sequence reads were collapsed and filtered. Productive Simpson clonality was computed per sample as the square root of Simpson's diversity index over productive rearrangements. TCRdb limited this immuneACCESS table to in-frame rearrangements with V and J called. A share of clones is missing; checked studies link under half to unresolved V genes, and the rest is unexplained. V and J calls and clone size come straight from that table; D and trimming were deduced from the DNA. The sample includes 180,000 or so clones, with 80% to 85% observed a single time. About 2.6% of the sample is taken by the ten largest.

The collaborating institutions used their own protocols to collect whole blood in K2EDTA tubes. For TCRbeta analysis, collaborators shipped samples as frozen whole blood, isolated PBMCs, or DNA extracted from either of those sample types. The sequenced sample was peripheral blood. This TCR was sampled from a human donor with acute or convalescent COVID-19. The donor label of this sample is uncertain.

CDR3 protein: CASIGEAETQYF. In nucleotide form, the sequence is TGTGCCAGTATTGGCGAAGCGGAGACCCAGTACTTC. The V and J segments used are TRBV19 and TRBJ2-5; confidence is insufficient to name the D gene. Cut back by 7 bases and 5 bases, the V and J ends lie 11 bases apart. According to the germline V gene (reference sequence), CDR1 reads LNHDA and CDR2 reads SQIVND. Counted from cysteine to phenylalanine, this CDR3 has 12 amino acids. Only the CDR3 portion is preserved as DNA: 36 bases, with reading frame beginning at the first base.